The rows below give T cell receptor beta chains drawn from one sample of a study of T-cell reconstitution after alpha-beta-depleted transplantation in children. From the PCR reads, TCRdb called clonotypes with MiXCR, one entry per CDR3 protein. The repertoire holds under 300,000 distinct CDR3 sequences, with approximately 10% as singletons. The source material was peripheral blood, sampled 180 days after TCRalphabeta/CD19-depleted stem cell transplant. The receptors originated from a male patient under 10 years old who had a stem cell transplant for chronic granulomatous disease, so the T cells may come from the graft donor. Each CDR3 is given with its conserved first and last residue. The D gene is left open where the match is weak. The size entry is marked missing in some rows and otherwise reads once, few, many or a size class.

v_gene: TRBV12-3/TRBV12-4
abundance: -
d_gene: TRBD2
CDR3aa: CASTPVPLAGLRELFF

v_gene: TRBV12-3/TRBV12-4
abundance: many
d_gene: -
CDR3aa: CASSVGYEQYF

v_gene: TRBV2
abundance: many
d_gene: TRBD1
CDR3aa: CASKQGTQETQYF

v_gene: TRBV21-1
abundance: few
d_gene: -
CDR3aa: CASSKDFGESQGYEQYF

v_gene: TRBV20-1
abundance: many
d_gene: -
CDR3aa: CSASGGPGELFF

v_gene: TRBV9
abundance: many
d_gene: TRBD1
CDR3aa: CASSVDVRGLEQFF

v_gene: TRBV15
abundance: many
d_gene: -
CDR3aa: CATSRVGGSAETQYF

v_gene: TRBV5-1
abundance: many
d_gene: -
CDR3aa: CASSPGPSNYGYTF

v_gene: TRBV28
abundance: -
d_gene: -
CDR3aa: CASSPMTGDRSPLHF

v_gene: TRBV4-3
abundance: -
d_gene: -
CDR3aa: CASSQDTGGPYNEQFF

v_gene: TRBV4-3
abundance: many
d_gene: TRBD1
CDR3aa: CASSQTGQRDSPLHF

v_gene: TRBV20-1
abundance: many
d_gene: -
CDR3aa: CSARVPELYEQYF

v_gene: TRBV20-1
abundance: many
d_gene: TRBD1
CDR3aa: CSARRTGGPGELFF

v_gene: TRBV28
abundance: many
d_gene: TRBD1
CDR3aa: CASSSPTGYTGELFF

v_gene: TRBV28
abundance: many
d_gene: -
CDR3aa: CASLDSGRNTGELFF

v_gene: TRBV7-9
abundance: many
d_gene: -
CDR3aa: CASSRPDGLLEAFF

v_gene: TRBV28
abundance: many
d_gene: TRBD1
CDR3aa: CASSRTGGGYEQYF

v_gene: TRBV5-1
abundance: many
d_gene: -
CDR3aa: CASSLAIGRETQYF

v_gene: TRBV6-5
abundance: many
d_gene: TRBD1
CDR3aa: CASSYVTGGGGPGELFF

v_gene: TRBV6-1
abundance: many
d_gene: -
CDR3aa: CASSVAIKETQYF

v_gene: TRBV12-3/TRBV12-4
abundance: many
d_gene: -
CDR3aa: CASRSYRNSYEQYF

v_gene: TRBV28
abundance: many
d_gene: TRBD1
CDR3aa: CASSFLRQGAKNIQYF

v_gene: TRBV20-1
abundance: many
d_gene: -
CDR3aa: CSARPGTNTEAFF

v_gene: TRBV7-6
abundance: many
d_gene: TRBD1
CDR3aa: CASSPGQGLTYEQYF

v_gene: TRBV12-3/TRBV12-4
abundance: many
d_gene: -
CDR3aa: CASSLHGEETQYF

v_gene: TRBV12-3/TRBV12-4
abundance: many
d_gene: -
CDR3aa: CASSNRDLQETQYF

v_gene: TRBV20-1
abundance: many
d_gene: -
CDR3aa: CSARKGRDRAYEQYF

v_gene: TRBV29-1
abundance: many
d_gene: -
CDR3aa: CSVVASANGETQYF

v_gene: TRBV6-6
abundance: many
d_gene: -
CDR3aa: CASVGGTDTQYF

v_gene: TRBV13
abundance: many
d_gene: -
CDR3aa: CASSLQQGFYEQYF

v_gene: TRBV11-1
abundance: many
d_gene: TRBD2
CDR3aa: CASRPAPGLAAEGGEQFF

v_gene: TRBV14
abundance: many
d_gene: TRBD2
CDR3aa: CASSQEGRWRLAVSTDTQYF

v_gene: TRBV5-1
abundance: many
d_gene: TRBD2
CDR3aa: CASTYTAGASYNEQFF

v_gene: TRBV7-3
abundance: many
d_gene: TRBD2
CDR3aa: CASSLGLAFTDTQYF

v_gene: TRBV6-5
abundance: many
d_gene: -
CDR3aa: CASSYSIAGNTGELFF

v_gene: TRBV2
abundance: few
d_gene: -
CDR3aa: CASSDSRRGNEQFF

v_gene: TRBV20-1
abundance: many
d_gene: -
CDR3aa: CSASPDNRWDNEQFF

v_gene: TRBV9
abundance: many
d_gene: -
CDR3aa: CASSPHPRSTDTQYF

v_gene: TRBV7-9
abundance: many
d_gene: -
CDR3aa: CASSSEQEEAFF

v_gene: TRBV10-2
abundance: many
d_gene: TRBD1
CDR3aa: CASRDRERNEQYF

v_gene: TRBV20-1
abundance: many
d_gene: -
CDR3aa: CSARMVERATDTQYF

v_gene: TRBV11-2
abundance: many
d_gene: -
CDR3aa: CASSLSSSATGRTYNEQFF

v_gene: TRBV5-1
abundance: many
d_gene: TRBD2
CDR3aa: CASSPLAGEAYNEQFF

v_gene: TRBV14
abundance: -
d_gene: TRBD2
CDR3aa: CASSQNIGTSGSKQYF

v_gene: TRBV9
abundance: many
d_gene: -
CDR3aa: CASSVVTVNTEAFF

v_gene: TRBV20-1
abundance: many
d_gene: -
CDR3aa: CSAWAEGNTEAFF

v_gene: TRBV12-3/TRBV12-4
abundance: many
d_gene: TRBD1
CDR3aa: CASRQGGAREQYF